Each of the 32 T cell receptor beta chains below was sequenced from the same sample in a study of cytomegalovirus exposure and HLA in healthy donors. The PCR contained 60 Vbeta and 13 Jbeta primers. The table came from immunoSEQ multiplex PCR; TCRdb's copy has only in-frame clones and leaves some out. The table lists 55,000 to 80,000 clones, roughly 77% of them singletons. Sequenced material: PBMCs. The source is a woman aged 40 to 50 in good health and CMV-seropositive.

Of note for this clone: At the DNA level, this CDR3 is encoded by other sequences in the same sample as well. CDR3 loop: CASSLGLTYEQYF. The CDR3 nucleotides read TGTGCCAGCAGCTTAGGACTGACCTACGAGCAGTACTTC. The J gene is TRBJ2-7, the V gene TRBV13, with unresolved D. The V end lost 0 bases, the J end lost 2 bases, and 5 bases lay between the germline ends. The CDR3 extends over 13 amino acids. Germline lookup yields CDR1 PRHDT and CDR2 FYEKMQ (reference sequence).

V gene TRBV19 combines with J gene TRBJ2-1, with 7 nucleotides matching TRBD2. V dropped 5 bases and J dropped 4; count of bases not matched to a gene: 8. This CDR3 comprises 15 residues. Germline assignment: CDR1 LNHDA and CDR2 SQIVND (reference sequence). CDR3 region: CASSPPSGRYNEQFF. The CDR3 nucleotides are TGTGCCAGTAGTCCCCCTAGCGGTAGGTACAATGAGCAGTTCTTC.

This clone was picked up one time. The chain uses TRBV18 and TRBJ2-7, with D maybe TRBD1 (7 bases). The CDR3 covers 15 residues. Germline values: CDR1 KGHSH, CDR2 LQKENI. V gave up 1 base and J gave up 3 bases, with 13 bases separating them. DNA of the CDR3: TGTGCCAGCTCACCACTGGCGGGGACAGACTACGAGCAGTACTTC. Translation: CASSPLAGTDYEQYF.

The CDR3: CASSEPGGNTEAFF. Written as DNA, the CDR3 is TGTGCCAGCAGTGAGCCAGGGGGGAACACTGAAGCTTTCTTT. The chain combines TRBV25-1 with TRBJ1-1; 7 positions agree with TRBD1. The germline V gene has CDR1 MGHDK and CDR2 SYGVNS. Losses at the gene ends were 3 bases for V and 1 base for J; bases not matched to a gene: 2. This CDR3 is built from 14 residues. Filled out from reference TRBV25-1 and TRBJ1-1, the complete variable domain reads EADIYQTPRYLVIGTGKKITLECSQTMGHDKMYWYQQDPGMELHLIHYSYGVNSTEKGDLSSESTVSRIRTEHFPLTLESARPSHTSQYLCASSEPGGNTEAFFGQGTRLTVV.

The V and J genes are TRBV6-6 and TRBJ1-1; unclear D gene. Trimming cost V 0 bases and J 4 bases, with 9 bases left between them. Germline V gene lookup returns CDR1 MNHNY and CDR2 SVGAGI (reference sequence). This CDR3 is 14 amino acids long. In nucleotides, the CDR3 is TGTGCCAGCAGTTACTCGTCACGGGGCACTGAAGCTTTCTTT. Its protein is CASSYSSRGTEAFF.

The J gene is TRBJ2-1, the V gene TRBV13; the match to TRBD1 covers 10 bases. Germline loops: CDR1 PRHDT, CDR2 FYEKMQ (reference sequence). The CDR3 runs to 16 residues. Unmatched junction bases numbered 4, after V lost 2 bases and J lost 3 bases. In DNA, the CDR3 is TGTGCCAGCAGCTTAAGGACAGGGGGGGACTACAATGAGCAGTTCTTC. Protein sequence: CASSLRTGGDYNEQFF. The full variable domain, completed using reference TRBV13 and TRBJ2-1, is AAGVIQSPRHLIKEKRETATLKCYPIPRHDTVYWYQQGPGQDPQFLISFYEKMQSDKGSIPDRFSAQQFSDYHSELNMSSLELGDSALYFCASSLRTGGDYNEQFFGPGTRLTVL.

This chain's CDR3 is CASSYLARDRGLSSTDTQYF. As DNA, the CDR3 is TGTGCCAGCAGCTATCTCGCCCGGGACAGGGGCCTATCTAGCACAGATACGCAGTATTTT. The chain joins TRBV7-3 to TRBJ2-3; the match to TRBD1 covers 10 bases. Germline CDR1 and CDR2: SGHTA and FQGTGA. Trimming cost V 4 bases and J 0 bases; bases outside gene matches: 16. The CDR3 loop spans 20 amino acids.

Comments on this clone: Within the sample, other DNA sequences also encode this same CDR3. The J gene is TRBJ1-2, the V gene TRBV7-2; TRBD1 aligns across 8 bases. CDR3 size: 14 residues. V gave up 5 bases and J gave up 5 bases; unmatched junction bases: 7. CDR1 is SGHTA, CDR2 FQGNSA, per germline. Here the CDR3 reads CASSPTRQGYGYTF. CDR3 bases: TGTGCCAGCAGCCCTACGCGACAGGGGTATGGCTACACCTTC.

The J gene is TRBJ2-2, the V gene TRBV7-3; D may be TRBD1 (5 bases). Trimming shortened V by 2 bases and J by 4 bases, and 14 bases separated the two germline ends. The CDR3 consists of 16 residues. Per germline, CDR1 SGHTA and CDR2 FQGTGA. This chain's CDR3 is CASSLWGTASTGELFF. CDR3 bases: TGTGCCAGCAGCTTATGGGGCACCGCGAGCACCGGGGAGCTGTTTTTT. Combining the CDR3 with reference TRBV7-3 and TRBJ2-2 gives the whole variable domain GAGVSQTPSNKVTEKGKYVELRCDPISGHTALYWYRQSLGQGPEFLIYFQGTGAADDSGLPNDRFFAVRPEGSVSTLKIQRTERGDSAVYLCASSLWGTASTGELFFGEGSRLTVL.

The chain combines TRBV30 with TRBJ1-2, with 8 bases lining up with TRBD1. V was clipped by 1 base and J by 3 bases; unmatched bases: 4. This CDR3 spans 14 amino acids. Germline V gene data show CDR1 as GTSNPN and CDR2 as SVGIG (reference sequence). In DNA form, the CDR3 reads TGTGCCTGGAGTGGGGACAGGCCCGACTATGGCTACACCTTC. Protein sequence: CAWSGDRPDYGYTF.

This rearrangement joins TRBV21-1 to TRBJ1-2; the table gives TRBD1 as D, unverified against the DNA. TRBV21-1 is noted as a pseudogene. The CDR3 spans 15 residues. In nucleotides, the CDR3 is TGTGCCAGCAGCAAAGGGGGCAGCTTCAACTATGGCTACACCTTC. Protein sequence: CASSKGGSFNYGYTF.

This chain connects TRBV6-6 to TRBJ2-3, with TRBD2 as a possible D gene (5 bases). V was shortened by 7 bases and J by 3 bases, with 11 bases between the two germline ends. CDR1 and CDR2 from the germline V gene are MNHNY and SVGAGI (reference sequence). CDR3 length: 13 residues. CDR3 sequence: CASTSRSTDTQYF. The CDR3, as DNA: TGTGCCAGCACTAGCCGATCAACAGATACGCAGTATTTT.

V is TRBV7-9 and J is TRBJ1-2, with D possibly being TRBD1 (5 bases). V was clipped by 0 bases and J by 5 bases, with 13 bases between them. This CDR3 has 15 residues. Per germline, CDR1 SEHNR and CDR2 FQNEAQ (reference sequence). The CDR3 loop is CASSLALGAGYGYTF. CDR3 coding DNA: TGTGCCAGCAGCTTAGCGCTCGGGGCGGGGTATGGCTACACCTTC.

The genes are TRBV4-1 and TRBJ2-7, with 9 bases fitting TRBD2. Germline V gives CDR1 MGHRA, CDR2 YSYEKL. V gave up 6 bases and J gave up 4 bases; unmatched junction bases: 10. The CDR3 loop spans 15 amino acids. This CDR3 reads CASSRERGATYEQYF. For the CDR3, the DNA is TGCGCCAGCAGTCGCGAGCGGGGGGCCACGTACGAGCAGTACTTC.

CDR3 residues: CASSPRRGANEKLFF. The CDR3 region has the DNA TGTGCCAGCAGCCCGCGGCGGGGTGCTAATGAAAAACTGTTTTTT. The rearrangement uses TRBV7-8 and TRBJ1-4; unclear D gene. Germline CDR1 is SGHVS and CDR2 is FQNEAQ. The CDR3 extends over 15 amino acids. V was shortened by 5 bases and J by 3 bases, with 13 bases between the two germline ends.

This chain joins TRBV18 and TRBJ1-1; 9 bases match TRBD1. V trimming: 5 bases; J trimming: 4 bases; junction bases outside the gene matches: 5. The CDR3 consists of 14 residues. From germline, CDR1 is KGHSH and CDR2 LQKENI. DNA for the CDR3: TGTGCCAGCTCAAGGGACAGGGAGGGCACTGAAGCTTTCTTT. Its translation: CASSRDREGTEAFF.

A word on this clone: A read error may produce the germline difference seen at one junction end. The chain is built from TRBV7-9 and TRBJ1-1, with D possibly being TRBD1 (5 bases). The CDR3 consists of 15 residues. From germline, CDR1 is SEHNR and CDR2 FQNEAQ (reference sequence). In DNA form, the CDR3 reads TGTTCCAGCAGCCAAACTACGACAGTGAACACTGAAGCTTTCTTT. Amino acids: CSSSQTTTVNTEAFF.

The chain couples TRBV19 to TRBJ1-4, with TRBD1 identical over 7 bases. V lost 7 bases, J lost 3 bases, and 8 bases stayed unmatched. CDR1 and CDR2 from the germline V gene are LNHDA and SQIVND (reference sequence). CDR3 length: 15 residues. CDR3 DNA: TGTGCCAGTATGGAAAGGGGGCTGTCTAATGAAAAACTGTTTTTT. Residues: CASMERGLSNEKLFF.

CDR3 nucleotides: TGTGCCAGCAGCTCCTCGAACACTGAAGCTTTCTTT. Translation gives CASSSSNTEAFF. The chain recombines TRBV7-3 with TRBJ1-1; D remains unclear. V lost 4 bases, J lost 1 base, and 4 bases lay in between. This CDR3 spans 12 amino acids. In germline, CDR1 is SGHTA, CDR2 FQGTGA.

This rearrangement joins TRBV27 to TRBJ1-4, with D tentatively TRBD1 (6 bases). V was shortened by 6 bases and J by 0 bases, with 14 bases between the two germline ends. CDR1 is MNHEY, CDR2 SMNVEV, per germline (reference sequence). The CDR3 contains 16 residues. The CDR3 sequence is CASRRQEFATNEKLFF. The CDR3 bases are TGTGCCAGCAGACGACAGGAATTCGCAACTAATGAAAAACTGTTTTTT.

This clone was detected once. This sequence joins TRBV6-5 and TRBJ1-2; 10 bases are a match to TRBD1. This CDR3 is 13 amino acids long. Germline CDR1 MNHEY, CDR2 SVGAGI. Trimming took 6 bases from V and 8 from J; bases not matched to a gene: 6. This chain's CDR3 is CASSSGTGEGYTF. The CDR3 nucleotides read TGTGCCAGCAGCTCCGGGACAGGGGAAGGCTACACCTTC.

The chain is built from TRBV2 and TRBJ1-3; a possible D gene is TRBD1 (6 bases). Germline V CDR1 and CDR2: SNHLY, FYNNEI. Trimming cost V 7 bases and J 0 bases, with 13 bases left between them. The CDR3 sequence is 15 residues long. CDR3 amino acids: CASKGTLDSGNTIYF. For the CDR3, the DNA is TGTGCCAGCAAGGGGACACTCGACTCTGGAAACACCATATATTTT.

The rearrangement uses TRBV6-5 and TRBJ2-2; D possibly corresponds to TRBD1 (5 bases). The CDR3 runs to 12 residues. Germline CDR1 is MNHEY and CDR2 is SVGAGI. V was pared by 6 bases and J by 8 bases, with 10 bases between. CDR3 DNA sequence: TGTGCCAGCAGCGAGACAGTAGGGGAGCTGTTTTTT. Translated, it gives CASSETVGELFF.

This clone was recorded a few times. CDR3 loop: CASSVGGQGASEAFF. The DNA for the CDR3 is TGTGCCAGCAGCGTGGGCGGACAGGGGGCCTCTGAAGCTTTCTTT. The chain is built from TRBV9 and TRBJ1-1, with TRBD1 matching 11 bases. The CDR3 runs to 15 residues. Germline lookup yields CDR1 SGDLS and CDR2 YYNGEE. V lost 2 bases to trimming and J lost 6 bases; unmatched junction nucleotides: 6.

This chain uses TRBV7-7 with TRBJ2-5; 7 bases match TRBD1. Germline V gene sequence: CDR1 SSHAT, CDR2 FNYEAQ (reference sequence). This CDR3 is built from 15 residues. Trimming removed 5 bases from V and 4 bases from J; junction bases left unmatched: 10. The CDR3 DNA reads as TGTGCCAGCAGCCCGCAGGGGGTCACCGGAGAGACCCAGTACTTC. Amino acid sequence: CASSPQGVTGETQYF.

This rearrangement joins TRBV19 to TRBJ1-2, with no clear D. The germline V gene has CDR1 LNHDA and CDR2 SQIVND (reference sequence). The CDR3 is 14 residues long. V dropped 7 bases and J dropped 4 bases, with 16 bases sitting between them. This CDR3 is CASNPGSLGYGYTF. CDR3 DNA: TGTGCCAGTAATCCAGGCTCCTTAGGCTATGGCTACACCTTC.

This clone was seen a handful of times. The chain is built from TRBV7-8 and TRBJ2-7; 7 bases line up with TRBD1. Germline V CDR1 and CDR2: SGHVS, FQNEAQ. This CDR3 contains 15 residues. With 6 bases clipped from V and 3 bases from J, the junction kept 11 bases outside the gene matches. Written as DNA, the CDR3 is TGTGCCAGCAGTTTTAGAGAGGGGGCCAGCTACGAGCAGTACTTC. It is translated as CASSFREGASYEQYF. The variable domain in full, with the rest retrieved from reference TRBV7-8 and TRBJ2-7, is GAGVSQSPRYKVAKRGQDVALRCDPISGHVSLFWYQQALGQGPEFLTYFQNEAQLDKSGLPSDRFFAERPEGSVSTLKIQRTQQEDSAVYLCASSFREGASYEQYFGPGTRLTVT.

V gene TRBV5-1 combines with J gene TRBJ1-3; D is unresolved. CDR1 and CDR2 from the germline V gene are SGHRS and YFSETQ. The CDR3 extends over 17 amino acids. Trimming left V 5 bases short and J 0 bases short, with 18 bases between. The CDR3: CASSPPLASASGNTIYF. The CDR3 DNA follows: TGCGCCAGCAGTCCCCCCCTGGCGAGCGCCTCTGGAAACACCATATATTTT.

This rearrangement joins TRBV5-1 to TRBJ1-1; possibly TRBD1 for D (6 bases). The CDR3 spans 14 residues. Germline V gives CDR1 SGHRS, CDR2 YFSETQ. Trimming left V 2 bases short and J 1 base short, with 9 bases between. CDR3 region: CASSFRGWNTEAFF. The CDR3 region has the DNA TGCGCCAGCAGCTTCAGGGGATGGAACACTGAAGCTTTCTTT. Combining the CDR3 with reference TRBV5-1 and TRBJ1-1 gives the whole variable domain KAGVTQTPRYLIKTRGQQVTLSCSPISGHRSVSWYQQTPGQGLQFLFEYFSETQRNKGNFPGRFSGRQFSNSRSEMNVSTLELGDSALYLCASSFRGWNTEAFFGQGTRLTVV.

V usage is TRBV27 and J usage is TRBJ2-2; TRBD1 aligns across 12 bases. J gave up 4 bases and V 5 bases, and 8 bases lay outside the gene matches. Germline CDR1 and CDR2: MNHEY and SMNVEV (reference sequence). The CDR3 is 17 amino acids. The CDR3 DNA sequence: TGTGCCAGCAGTCCTTGGGACAGGGGGCATGGCACCGGGGAGCTGTTTTTT. It yields the protein CASSPWDRGHGTGELFF.

The gene calls are TRBV7-3 and TRBJ2-1, with TRBD2 as a possible D gene (5 bases). From germline, CDR1 is SGHTA and CDR2 FQGTGA. The CDR3 length is 14 residues. Trimming took 5 bases from V and 8 from J, leaving 16 bases between them. As DNA, the CDR3 is TGTGCCAGCAGCCCCGCTCGGTCCGGGGATGAGCAGTTCTTC. This gives the protein CASSPARSGDEQFF.

This sequence joins TRBV18 and TRBJ1-4; D not resolved. Germline-derived CDR1 and CDR2 are KGHSH and LQKENI. The V end was cut by 3 bases, the J end by 4 bases, with 6 bases between. The CDR3 covers 13 residues. The CDR3 is CASSPKSNEKLFF. CDR3 nucleotide sequence: TGTGCCAGCTCACCCAAGAGTAATGAAAAACTGTTTTTT.